Shown below are 10 T cell receptor beta chains from a single sample sequenced in a study of control samples from healthy donors and cancer patients. Generated by immunoSEQ multiplex PCR, the TCRdb table keeps only in-frame clones and is missing some. The profile shows approximately 170,000 clones, 90% to 95% of them singletons. Sequenced input: blood. The origin of the receptors is a woman aged 60-70 years in good health.

The chain couples TRBV27 to TRBJ1-2; TRBD1 might be the D (5 bases). V was clipped by 1 base and J by 2 bases, with 11 bases between them. This CDR3 spans 15 amino acids. CDR1 and CDR2 from the germline V gene are MNHEY and SMNVEV (reference sequence). In DNA, the CDR3 is TGTGCCAGCAGTTTATGGGGGTGGGGGAACTATGGCTACACCTTC. Amino acids: CASSLWGWGNYGYTF.

The V gene is TRBV27, the J gene TRBJ1-1; D unclear. The CDR3 totals 14 residues. The V gene lost 0 bases and the J gene lost 3 bases, with 8 bases spanning the gap. Germline V gene sequence: CDR1 MNHEY, CDR2 SMNVEV (reference sequence). The CDR3 nucleotides are TGTGCCAGCAGTTTATCAGACGGATACACTGAAGCTTTCTTT. It translates to CASSLSDGYTEAFF.

The chain couples TRBV19 to TRBJ1-2, with a tentative D call TRBD1 (6 bases). The germline CDR1 and CDR2 sequences are LNHDA and SQIVND (reference sequence). The CDR3 loop spans 14 amino acids. Between the trimmed V and J ends, which lost 7 bases and 2 bases, there was a span of 14 bases. Written as DNA, the CDR3 is TGTGCCAGTATGGCAAGGGGGATGAACTATGGCTACACCTTC. This encodes CASMARGMNYGYTF. Full variable domain (remainder filled in from reference TRBV19 and TRBJ1-2): DGGITQSPKYLFRKEGQNVTLSCEQNLNHDAMYWYRQDPGQGLRLIYYSQIVNDFQKGDIAEGYSVSREKKESFPLTVTSAQKNPTAFYLCASMARGMNYGYTFGSGTRLTVV.

The chain recombines TRBV5-1 with TRBJ2-2; 11 bases map to TRBD1. This CDR3 is built from 18 residues. Germline V CDR1 and CDR2: SGHRS, YFSETQ. V shed 7 bases, J shed 3 bases, and the junction held 14 bases outside the gene matches. The CDR3 reads CASGISRTGGRYTGELFF. In DNA, the CDR3 is TGCGCCAGCGGCATATCAAGGACAGGGGGCAGGTACACCGGGGAGCTGTTTTTT.

This clone appeared a single time. This chain uses TRBV2 with TRBJ1-4; a possible D gene is TRBD1 (6 bases). Germline values: CDR1 SNHLY, CDR2 FYNNEI. This CDR3 has 13 residues. The V and J ends lost 11 bases and 7 bases respectively, with 17 bases between them. The chain's CDR3 is CAFSRGDSEKLFF. The CDR3 DNA is TGTGCCTTCTCCAGGGGCGATTCTGAAAAACTGTTTTTT.

As concerns this clone: One end of the junction does not line up with germline, which may come from a read error. V gene TRBV10-1 combines with J gene TRBJ2-5; possible D gene TRBD1, 5 bases. Germline V gene lookup returns CDR1 WNHNN and CDR2 SYGVQD (reference sequence). The CDR3 sequence is 14 residues long. In DNA form, the CDR3 reads TGCGCCAGCAGCCCGCAGACAGCCCTAGAGGCCCAGTACTTC. This sequence encodes CASSPQTALEAQYF.

This chain uses TRBV7-9 with TRBJ1-2; 7 bases are a match to TRBD1. Germline V gene data show CDR1 as SEHNR and CDR2 as FQNEAQ (reference sequence). V gave up 5 bases and J gave up 6 bases; unmatched junction bases: 3. The length of the CDR3 is 12 residues. For the CDR3, the DNA is TGTGCCAGCAGCAAAGGGGGCGATGGCTACACCTTC. This codes for CASSKGGDGYTF.

CDR3 sequence: CASRTFGSSDLGHGYTF. DNA for the CDR3: TGTGCCAGCAGAACCTTCGGGAGCTCCGATTTGGGACATGGCTACACCTTC. The chain combines TRBV5-6 with TRBJ1-2; D may be TRBD1 (5 bases). Per the germline V gene, CDR1 is SGHDT and CDR2 is YYEEEE. CDR3 length: 17 residues. Deletions cut 5 bases from V and 6 bases from J, with 26 bases between.

V usage is TRBV5-5 and J usage is TRBJ2-3; 7 bases align to TRBD2. V lost 4 bases and J lost 1; bases outside the gene matches: 6. This CDR3 is 15 amino acids long. The germline V gene has CDR1 SGHKS and CDR2 YYEKEE (reference sequence). CDR3 loop: CASSLPGGGTDTQYF. Written as DNA, the CDR3 is TGTGCCAGCAGCCTCCCGGGGGGAGGCACAGATACGCAGTATTTT.

Only one count was recorded for this clone. This chain joins TRBV27 and TRBJ1-4; unclear D gene. Germline V gene sequence: CDR1 MNHEY, CDR2 SMNVEV (reference sequence). Between the trimmed V and J ends, which lost 6 bases and 8 bases, there was a span of 16 bases. The CDR3 sequence is 14 residues long. CDR3 amino acids: CASSRLRGEEKLFF. CDR3 nucleotides: TGTGCCAGCAGCCGATTGCGCGGGGAAGAAAAACTGTTTTTT.